The clone carrying this T cell receptor beta chain was found many times. The target antigen is unknown. The sample comes from a study of T cells in Graves' hyperthyroidism and ophthalmopathy. Diagnostic decisions used clinical symptoms, serum thyroxine and TRAb, thyroid ultrasound and orbital computed tomography. The source material, RNA transcripts, was used to amplify TCR beta CDR3 regions. HTBI primers drove first-round RT-PCR of the TCR CDR3. MiXCR was run by TCRdb on the multiplex PCR reads, yielding one entry per CDR3 protein. Among some 570,000 distinct CDR3 sequences, roughly a sixth were seen once, and the ten largest hold roughly 18%. Germline assignment: CDR1 MNHNS and CDR2 SASEGT. Trimming pared 2 bases from V and 3 bases from J, leaving 8 bases between. The CDR3 sequence is 13 residues long. Notes on the study in general: The model forecast ophthalmopathy, anticipating it by a median around 6.9 months before onset.

The TCR comes from a woman younger than 30 with Graves' ophthalmopathy. The chain joins TRBV6-1 to TRBJ2-7; D gene ambiguous. Sequenced input: blood. This chain's CDR3 is CASSETWGYEQYF. The DNA for the CDR3 is TGTGCCAGCAGTGAAACTTGGGGCTACGAGCAGTACTTC.